These 30 T cell receptor beta chains were all obtained from the same sample, sequenced in a study of CD8 T cells in ankylosing spondylitis. TCRdb analysed the 5' RACE reads with MiXCR anew, one entry per CDR3 protein. Here the sample spans 250,000 to 350,000 distinct CDR3 sequences, 20% being singletons. The sequencing input was blood, either unsorted or a sorted T cell fraction (not recorded which). The receptors shown here come from a female donor with ankylosing spondylitis or in good health (not recorded which).

V gene TRBV9 combines with J gene TRBJ2-7, with 8 bases matching TRBD2. The CDR3 is made up of 16 amino acids. Per the germline V gene, CDR1 is SGDLS and CDR2 is YYNGEE. With V trimmed by 0 bases and J by 2 bases, 7 bases remained unmatched. CDR3 amino acids: CASSVGLSGATYEQYF. In DNA, the CDR3 is TGTGCCAGCAGCGTAGGTCTTAGCGGGGCGACCTACGAGCAGTACTTC.

This clonotype was detected only a few times. V is TRBV10-2 and J is TRBJ1-5; TRBD1 might be the D (5 bases). V lost 1 base, J lost 2 bases, and 12 bases lay in between. CDR1 and CDR2 from the germline V gene are WSHSY and SAAADI. CDR3 length: 16 residues. CDR3 coding DNA: TGCGCCAGCAGTGAGTTCCAGGGTTGGGGCAATCAGCCCCAGCATTTT. Amino acids: CASSEFQGWGNQPQHF.

Only a few counts were recorded for this clonotype. The V gene is TRBV4-2, the J gene TRBJ1-5; the D gene is possibly TRBD1 (5 bases). The V end lost 3 bases, the J end lost 5 bases, and 8 bases lay between the germline ends. The CDR3 is made up of 13 amino acids. Germline CDR1 reads LGHNA; CDR2 reads YNFKEQ. The CDR3: CASSHARDQPQHF. In nucleotides, the CDR3 is TGTGCCAGCAGCCATGCCAGGGATCAGCCCCAGCATTTT.

This clonotype was counted ten times or more. This chain links TRBV10-2 with TRBJ2-4; the match to TRBD2 covers 10 bases. Germline-derived CDR1 and CDR2 are WSHSY and SAAADI. The CDR3 covers 16 residues. V was clipped by 3 bases and J by 4 bases; unmatched bases: 6. The CDR3 DNA reads TGCGCCAGCAGTGACAGCAGGACTAGCGGAAAAAACATTCAGTACTTC. Translating gives CASSDSRTSGKNIQYF.

The chain recombines TRBV18 with TRBJ2-1, with TRBD2 matching over 7 bases. Looked up from germline, CDR1 is KGHSH and CDR2 is LQKENI. The CDR3 has 14 residues. V gave up 7 bases and J gave up 12 bases; unmatched junction bases: 15. The CDR3 region is CASLGQRDGRRQFF. CDR3 nucleotide sequence: TGTGCCAGCTTGGGCCAGCGGGACGGGAGGCGGCAGTTCTTC. The full variable domain, with the rest looked up from reference TRBV18 and TRBJ2-1, is NAGVMQNPRHLVRRRGQEARLRCSPMKGHSHVYWYRQLPEEGLKFMVYLQKENIIDESGMPKERFSAEFPKEGPSILRIQQVVRGDSAAYFCASLGQRDGRRQFFGPGTRLTVL.

This clonotype was picked up a small number of times. The chain employs TRBV9 and TRBJ2-1, with 9 bases fitting TRBD1. This CDR3 is 15 amino acids long. J was trimmed by 5 bases and V by 3 bases; bases with no gene match: 6. The V gene's germline CDR1 is SGDLS and CDR2 YYNGEE. The CDR3 DNA follows: TGTGCCAGCAGCGGGGTGGGACAGGGCCACAATGAGCAGTTCTTC. Protein product: CASSGVGQGHNEQFF.

The rearrangement joins TRBV6-2 or TRBV6-3 to TRBJ2-7, with D possibly matching TRBD1 (6 bases). Between the trimmed V and J ends, which lost 2 bases and 4 bases, there was a span of 12 bases. Per germline, CDR1 MNHEY and CDR2 SVGEGT. The length of the CDR3 is 14 residues. The CDR3 loop reads CASSYSLGGYEQYF. CDR3 DNA sequence: TGTGCCAGCAGTTACAGCCTAGGGGGTTACGAGCAGTACTTC.

Ten or more counts support this clonotype. This chain connects TRBV29-1 to TRBJ2-3; 7 nucleotides match TRBD2. This CDR3 has 12 residues. J lost 4 bases, V lost 7 bases, and 5 bases had no gene match. Per the germline V gene, CDR1 is SQVTM and CDR2 is ANQGSEA. In DNA form, the CDR3 reads TGCAGCGATAGTAGCGGGCCAGATACGCAGTATTTT. It translates to CSDSSGPDTQYF.

This clonotype was detected ten times or more. The chain combines TRBV20-1 with TRBJ2-3; D perhaps matches TRBD2 (6 bases). V was pared by 2 bases and J by 2 bases, with 17 bases between. This CDR3 contains 16 residues. Germline V CDR1 and CDR2: DFQATT, SNEGSKA (reference sequence). The CDR3 loop reads CSARPLGRGSTDTQYF. CDR3 in DNA: TGCAGTGCTAGACCCCTCGGGCGGGGATCCACAGATACGCAGTATTTT.

This clonotype was detected ten times or more. This chain links TRBV11-2 with TRBJ2-2; D remains unclear. This CDR3 has 16 residues. V lost 5 bases, J lost 1 base, and 14 bases lay in between. Germline V gene sequence: CDR1 SGHAT, CDR2 FQNNGV. The CDR3 loop is CASSHFRSENTGELFF. CDR3 nucleotides: TGTGCCAGCAGCCACTTTAGGTCAGAGAACACCGGGGAGCTGTTTTTT.

This clonotype was counted a single time. This chain connects TRBV29-1 to TRBJ2-3; D unclear. V lost 2 bases and J lost 0, with 9 bases in between. The germline CDR1 and CDR2 sequences are SQVTM and ANQGSEA. The CDR3 length is 14 residues. Written as DNA, the CDR3 is TGCAGCGTTGAACGAGGCACTAGCACAGATACGCAGTATTTT. As protein: CSVERGTSTDTQYF.

The rearrangement links TRBV28 to TRBJ1-1, with D tentatively TRBD1 (5 bases). Germline CDR1 and CDR2: MDHEN and SYDVKM. Deletions cut 5 bases from V and 3 bases from J, with 10 bases between. There are 13 residues in the CDR3. Written as DNA, the CDR3 is TGTGCCAGCAGTCGTGACAGACACACTGAAGCTTTCTTT. Residues: CASSRDRHTEAFF.

The chain uses TRBV20-1 and TRBJ2-1, with 12 nucleotides matching TRBD2. J gave up 0 bases and V 3 bases, and 12 bases lay outside the gene matches. Germline V gives CDR1 DFQATT, CDR2 SNEGSKA (reference sequence). The CDR3 totals 19 residues. The CDR3: CSARTPGLAGQSSYNEQFF. The DNA for the CDR3 is TGCAGTGCTAGGACACCGGGACTAGCGGGCCAGAGCTCCTACAATGAGCAGTTCTTC.

This chain joins TRBV6-2 or TRBV6-3 and TRBJ2-7; weak D call: TRBD2 (5 bases). Between the trimmed V and J ends, which lost 2 bases and 2 bases, there was a span of 10 bases. Germline values: CDR1 MNHEY, CDR2 SVGEGT. This CDR3 has 14 residues. The CDR3 loop reads CASSYPSGTYEQYF. DNA for the CDR3: TGTGCCAGCAGTTACCCCAGCGGAACCTACGAGCAGTACTTC.

The gene calls are TRBV7-2 and TRBJ2-4; D gene uncertain. The V gene's germline CDR1 is SGHTA and CDR2 FQGNSA. The CDR3 runs 12 residues. V was pared by 2 bases and J by 5 bases, with 4 bases between. CDR3 bases: TGTGCCAGCAGCTTACCTGAAAACATTCAGTACTTC. It yields the protein CASSLPENIQYF.

The J gene is TRBJ1-2, the V gene TRBV20-1; TRBD1 agrees at 12 bases. The CDR3 loop spans 16 amino acids. The germline CDR1 and CDR2 sequences are DFQATT and SNEGSKA (reference sequence). The trim removed 5 bases at V and 4 bases at J, leaving 11 bases unmatched. CDR3 nucleotide sequence: TGCAGTGCTCTAGGGACAGGGGGCGCGAGGACCTATGGCTACACCTTC. Amino acid sequence: CSALGTGGARTYGYTF.

The rearrangement links TRBV7-2 to TRBJ2-1; D may be TRBD2 (6 bases). The CDR3 consists of 13 residues. V was clipped by 1 base and J by 7 bases, with 8 bases between them. Germline V gene sequence: CDR1 SGHTA, CDR2 FQGNSA. Written as DNA, the CDR3 is TGTGCCAGCAGCTTAGATAGCGGAAATGAGCAGTTCTTC. Protein product: CASSLDSGNEQFF.

This clonotype showed up just a few times. The chain links TRBV19 to TRBJ2-7; 8 bases are a match to TRBD2. Germline V gene lookup returns CDR1 LNHDA and CDR2 SQIVND (reference sequence). V shed 4 bases, J shed 7 bases, and the junction held 15 bases outside the gene matches. The CDR3 spans 16 residues. The CDR3: CASSSPFIGLAGEQYF. Here the CDR3 DNA reads TGTGCCAGTAGTAGTCCGTTCATAGGACTAGCAGGAGAGCAGTACTTC.

This clonotype occurred a few times. The chain has TRBV7-2 and TRBJ2-2; D is uncertain. The CDR3 has 13 amino acids. Trimming shortened V by 5 bases and J by 1 base, and 5 bases separated the two germline ends. CDR1 and CDR2 from the germline V gene are SGHTA and FQGNSA. CDR3 bases: TGTGCCAGCAGCCGGTGGAACACCGGGGAGCTGTTTTTT. Amino acid sequence: CASSRWNTGELFF.

In this sample, this clonotype turned up a few times. The genes are TRBV5-1 and TRBJ2-1; D unclear. Germline-derived CDR1 and CDR2 are SGHRS and YFSETQ. CDR3 length: 13 amino acids. The V and J ends lost 4 bases and 9 bases respectively, with 14 bases between them. The CDR3 nucleotides read TGCGCCAGCAGCCTAGATTGGTCTGGTGAGCAGTTCTTC. Amino acids: CASSLDWSGEQFF.

A few counts support this clonotype. V usage is TRBV20-1 and J usage is TRBJ1-1; D is unresolved. Trimming took 6 bases from V and 0 from J, leaving 5 bases between them. Germline V CDR1 and CDR2: DFQATT, SNEGSKA (reference sequence). This CDR3 has 11 amino acids. The CDR3: CSATVNTEAFF. The CDR3 region has the DNA TGCAGTGCAACAGTGAACACTGAAGCTTTCTTT.

In this sample, this clonotype turned up a few times. V and J are TRBV5-6 and TRBJ1-2, with D perhaps TRBD1 (5 bases). The CDR3 runs 15 residues. Trimming took off 2 bases at V and 3 bases at J, with 14 bases between the two ends. Germline loops: CDR1 SGHDT, CDR2 YYEEEE. The CDR3 DNA is TGTGCCAGCAGCTTTTTAAGAGGGGCTGACTATGGCTACACCTTC. Its protein product is CASSFLRGADYGYTF. The full variable domain, in which reference TRBV5-6 and TRBJ1-2 provide the parts outside the CDR3, is DAGVTQSPTHLIKTRGQQVTLRCSPKSGHDTVSWYQQALGQGPQFIFQYYEEEERQRGNFPDRFSGHQFPNYSSELNVNALLLGDSALYLCASSFLRGADYGYTFGSGTRLTVV.

J is TRBJ1-5 and V is TRBV20-1, with D possibly being TRBD1 (6 bases). The germline CDR1 and CDR2 sequences are DFQATT and SNEGSKA (reference sequence). The length of the CDR3 is 17 residues. V lost 5 bases and J 0 bases, leaving 20 bases between the germline ends. The CDR3 DNA follows: TGCAGTGCTCTTACAATCCGGGACACCTTTAGCAATCAGCCCCAGCATTTT. Encoded protein: CSALTIRDTFSNQPQHF.

The CDR3 sequence: CSARGTSGITSTDTQYF. The CDR3 DNA follows: TGCAGCGCTCGAGGGACTAGCGGGATCACTAGCACAGATACGCAGTATTTT. The chain employs TRBV20-1 and TRBJ2-3; 13 nucleotides agree with TRBD2. The CDR3 totals 17 residues. The germline V gene encodes CDR1 DFQATT and CDR2 SNEGSKA (reference sequence).

This clonotype has a single count. The rearrangement uses TRBV6-1 and TRBJ2-1; tentative D call: TRBD2 (6 bases). Germline CDR1 reads MNHNS; CDR2 reads SASEGT. The V and J ends lost 4 bases and 0 bases respectively, with 13 bases between them. There are 16 residues in the CDR3. CDR3 sequence: CASSVRGGSSYNEQFF. The CDR3 DNA reads TGTGCCAGCAGTGTTAGGGGAGGAAGCTCCTACAATGAGCAGTTCTTC.

Only a few counts were recorded for this clonotype. This rearrangement joins TRBV28 to TRBJ1-2, with TRBD1 identical over 7 bases. CDR3 length: 13 amino acids. CDR1 is MDHEN, CDR2 SYDVKM, per germline. The V segment lost 6 bases and the J segment 8 bases; nucleotides outside the gene matches: 9. CDR3 region: CASRSGTEGGYTF. CDR3 nucleotides: TGTGCCAGCAGGTCCGGGACAGAAGGAGGCTACACCTTC.

The V and J genes are TRBV5-4 and TRBJ2-7; D unresolved. The CDR3 sequence is 12 residues long. Germline CDR1 is SGHNT and CDR2 is YYREEE (reference sequence). V lost 7 bases to trimming and J lost 8 bases, with 16 bases between them. CDR3 in amino acids: CASGPGLLKQYF. Here the CDR3 DNA reads TGTGCCAGCGGCCCCGGGCTCCTCAAGCAGTACTTC.

V gene TRBV7-3 combines with J gene TRBJ2-1, with D perhaps TRBD2 (5 bases). CDR3 length equals 12 residues. The germline V and J ends were trimmed by 6 bases and 9 bases, with 12 bases remaining between them. Germline V lookup: CDR1 SGHTA, CDR2 FQGTGA. DNA for the CDR3: TGTGCCAGCAGTTCAAACGGGGTTGAGCAGTTCTTC. Protein: CASSSNGVEQFF.

This clonotype was detected a few times. The V gene is TRBV3-1, the J gene TRBJ2-7; TRBD1 aligns across 9 bases. Trimming took 8 bases from V and 4 from J; bases not matched to a gene: 6. The CDR3 covers 13 residues. Per germline, CDR1 LGHDT and CDR2 YNNKEL (reference sequence). The CDR3 here is CASEGDRGYEQYF. CDR3 bases: TGTGCCAGCGAGGGAGACAGGGGGTACGAGCAGTACTTC.

Many counts were recorded for this clonotype. The chain recombines TRBV5-1 with TRBJ2-1; D unclear. Deletions cut 2 bases from V and 9 bases from J, with 6 bases between. The germline CDR1 and CDR2 sequences are SGHRS and YFSETQ. This CDR3 comprises 11 residues. DNA of the CDR3: TGCGCCAGCAGCTTCATGGCTGAGCAGTTCTTC. Protein product: CASSFMAEQFF.